What follows are 12 T cell receptor beta chains derived from one specimen sequenced in a study of OX40 agonist ivuxolimab in advanced cancers. Clones were read by immunoSEQ multiplex PCR, and TCRdb kept only the in-frame ones, dropping some. The sample shows tens of thousands of clones, nearly 90% of them seen only once. Source: CD4+ or CD8+ T cells sorted from blood, taken in a trial of the OX40 agonist ivuxolimab. The origin of the receptors is an adult with an advanced solid tumor such as melanoma, head and neck, liver or kidney cancer.

The chain combines TRBV28 with TRBJ2-5; a weak D match, TRBD2 (6 bases). CDR1 is MDHEN and CDR2 is SYDVKM in the germline V gene. The CDR3 spans 15 residues. V was clipped by 5 bases and J by 1 base, with 14 bases between them. CDR3 sequence reads: CASSRDPGLQETQYF. The CDR3 bases are TGTGCCAGCAGTAGAGACCCGGGACTCCAAGAGACCCAGTACTTC.

The rearrangement joins TRBV7-9 to TRBJ1-3; D is ambiguous. Germline assignment: CDR1 SEHNR and CDR2 FQNEAQ (reference sequence). This CDR3 region has 12 residues. Trimming took 4 bases from V and 4 from J, leaving 5 bases between them. The CDR3 here is CASSSPGNTIYF. The DNA of the CDR3 is TGTGCCAGCAGCTCGCCCGGAAACACCATATATTTT. Using reference TRBV7-9 and TRBJ1-3 for the parts outside the CDR3, the full variable domain is DTGVSQNPRHKITKRGQNVTFRCDPISEHNRLYWYRQTLGQGPEFLTYFQNEAQLEKSRLLSDRFSAERPKGSFSTLEIQRTEQGDSAMYLCASSSPGNTIYFGEGSWLTVV.

This clone was recorded only once. This chain connects TRBV19 to TRBJ2-1, with a tentative D call TRBD2 (5 bases). V shed 5 bases and J shed 9 bases, with 20 bases lying between them. CDR1 and CDR2 (germline): LNHDA, SQIVND (reference sequence). The CDR3 covers 15 residues. The CDR3 loop is CASSVGSGVQGEQFF. Here the CDR3 DNA reads TGTGCCAGTAGTGTGGGGAGTGGGGTGCAAGGTGAGCAGTTCTTC.

V usage is TRBV7-8 and J usage is TRBJ1-2; perhaps TRBD1 as D (5 bases). Trimming left V 1 base short and J 0 bases short, with 6 bases between. The CDR3 is 14 amino acids. Germline V gene lookup returns CDR1 SGHVS and CDR2 FQNEAQ. CDR3: CASSLDRTNYGYTF. CDR3 in DNA: TGTGCCAGCAGCTTAGACAGGACTAACTATGGCTACACCTTC.

The gene calls are TRBV18 and TRBJ2-1; TRBD2 matches 8 bases. The CDR3 spans 16 residues. Germline-derived CDR1 and CDR2 are KGHSH and LQKENI. With 5 bases clipped from V and 5 bases from J, the junction kept 11 bases outside the gene matches. CDR3 loop: CASSTTSGLTDNEQFF. The DNA of the CDR3 is TGTGCCAGCTCAACAACTAGCGGCCTAACGGACAATGAGCAGTTCTTC.

About this clone itself: Other DNA sequences in this sample translate to the same CDR3. The rearrangement joins TRBV5-1 to TRBJ1-2; no clear D gene. Per germline, CDR1 SGHRS and CDR2 YFSETQ. The V and J ends lost 0 bases and 3 bases respectively, with 9 bases between them. The length of the CDR3 is 14 residues. DNA of the CDR3: TGCGCCAGCAGCTTGGACAGCACGGACTATGGCTACACCTTC. Encoded protein: CASSLDSTDYGYTF. The full variable domain, its missing parts supplied by reference TRBV5-1 and TRBJ1-2, is KAGVTQTPRYLIKTRGQQVTLSCSPISGHRSVSWYQQTPGQGLQFLFEYFSETQRNKGNFPGRFSGRQFSNSRSEMNVSTLELGDSALYLCASSLDSTDYGYTFGSGTRLTVV.

This chain uses TRBV19 with TRBJ2-1; 7 bases match TRBD2. V was pared by 1 base and J by 8 bases, with 17 bases of the junction left unmatched. The CDR3 is 18 residues long. Germline CDR1 LNHDA, CDR2 SQIVND (reference sequence). The CDR3 loop reads CASSIAPLRGGSRDEQFF. The CDR3 region has the DNA TGTGCCAGTAGTATAGCCCCCTTGAGGGGCGGGAGTCGGGATGAGCAGTTCTTC.

The rearrangement links TRBV18 to TRBJ1-1, with 7 nucleotides matching TRBD1. The trim removed 3 bases at V and 1 base at J, leaving 8 bases unmatched. The CDR3 has 16 amino acids. CDR1 KGHSH and CDR2 LQKENI come from the germline V gene. The CDR3 is CASSPKGQLKNTEAFF. The CDR3 DNA reads as TGTGCCAGCTCACCCAAGGGACAGCTCAAGAACACTGAAGCTTTCTTT.

This chain uses TRBV7-3 with TRBJ2-1; TRBD1 agrees at 10 bases. This CDR3 contains 16 residues. CDR1 and CDR2 (germline): SGHTA, FQGTGA. J was trimmed by 0 bases and V by 5 bases; bases with no gene match: 4. The CDR3 DNA follows: TGTGCCAGCAGCCTGGACAGGGGGAGCTCCTACAATGAGCAGTTCTTC. The encoded protein is CASSLDRGSSYNEQFF. Supplemented by reference TRBV7-3 and TRBJ2-1, the full variable domain reads GAGVSQTPSNKVTEKGKYVELRCDPISGHTALYWYRQSLGQGPEFLIYFQGTGAADDSGLPNDRFFAVRPEGSVSTLKIQRTERGDSAVYLCASSLDRGSSYNEQFFGPGTRLTVL.

Only one count was recorded for this clone. This chain joins TRBV7-2 and TRBJ1-2; D not resolved. V shed 1 base and J shed 3 bases, with 9 bases lying between them. The CDR3 sequence is 14 residues long. Germline CDR1 is SGHTA and CDR2 is FQGNSA. The CDR3 spells CASSLVEVDYGYTF. The CDR3 nucleotides read TGTGCCAGCAGCTTAGTGGAAGTAGACTATGGCTACACCTTC.

The chain combines TRBV19 with TRBJ1-1; D remains ambiguous. The V gene lost 7 bases and the J gene lost 1 base, with 10 bases spanning the gap. The germline V gene has CDR1 LNHDA and CDR2 SQIVND (reference sequence). This CDR3 has 13 residues. The CDR3 DNA reads as TGTGCCAGTAAGGAACACTCGAACACTGAAGCTTTCTTT. This translates into CASKEHSNTEAFF.

The CDR3 coding sequence is TGTGCCAGTAGTCCAGGGACTTTCGCCTACGAGCAGTACTTC. Its protein product is CASSPGTFAYEQYF. The chain recombines TRBV19 with TRBJ2-7, with a tentative D call TRBD2 (6 bases). Trimming took off 5 bases at V and 2 bases at J, with 13 bases between the two ends. CDR3 length equals 14 residues. Per germline, CDR1 LNHDA and CDR2 SQIVND (reference sequence).